This TCR beta chain was identified during a study of vaccination and CD4 T cells after COVID-19. Across the study: Two-dose vaccination with either BNT162b2 or mRNA-1273 was given to participants.

This clonotype was counted between two and nine times. What it binds is unknown. Regarding treatment: approximately 9-day PBMC culture with coronavirus spike peptide pools or control peptides (ViraFEST assay). CD4+ T-cell collection from the unexposed donor predated the COVID-19 pandemic (2011-2018). The culture of some 2.1 million PBMCs per well included about 9.7 IU/ml IL-2 and about 9.8 ug/ml peptide pools. Trimming left V 1 base short and J 1 base short, with 10 bases between. This CDR3 has 15 residues. The germline CDR1 and CDR2 sequences are MNHEY and SVGAGI. Cultured CD4+ T-cell DNA underwent Oncomine TCR Beta short-read sequencing. Extraction of genomic DNA was performed on cultured CD4+ T cells. Each CDR3 protein gets one entry after TCRdb re-called the PCR reads with MiXCR. The sample includes 4,000 to 5,000 distinct CDR3 sequences, roughly a third of them seen just once.

The origin of this receptor is a human donor in good health. The sequenced sample consisted of CD4+ T cells from blood, cultured in vitro. This sequence joins TRBV6-5 and TRBJ1-2; no reliable D call. The CDR3 sequence is CASSYWATDNYGYTF. Here the CDR3 DNA reads TGTGCCAGCAGTTACTGGGCTACGGATAACTATGGCTACACCTTC.